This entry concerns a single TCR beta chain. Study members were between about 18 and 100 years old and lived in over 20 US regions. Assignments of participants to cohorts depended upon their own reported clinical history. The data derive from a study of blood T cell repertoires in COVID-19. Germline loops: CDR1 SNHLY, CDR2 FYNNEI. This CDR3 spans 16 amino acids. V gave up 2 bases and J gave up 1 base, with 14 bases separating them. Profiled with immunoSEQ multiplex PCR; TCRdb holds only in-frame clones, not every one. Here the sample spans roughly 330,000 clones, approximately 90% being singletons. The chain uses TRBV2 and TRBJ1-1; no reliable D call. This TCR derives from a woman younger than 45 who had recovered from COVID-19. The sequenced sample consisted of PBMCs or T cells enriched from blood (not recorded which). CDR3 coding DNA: TGTGCCAGCAGTGAAACTACTCAAGTGGGGAACACTGAAGCTTTCTTT. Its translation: CASSETTQVGNTEAFF.